This T cell receptor beta chain emerged from a study of T cells in Graves' hyperthyroidism and ophthalmopathy. Study-wide points: Most thyroid clonotypes with frequency above 0.001 were detected in blood. Ophthalmopathy cases were set apart from stable hyperthyroidism by a 13 V-J model.

The CDR3 covers 15 residues. V lost 6 bases and J lost 3; bases outside the gene matches: 10. Germline assignment: CDR1 DFQATT and CDR2 SNEGSKA (reference sequence). Disease duration under 2 months; hyperthyroidism patients were aged 18 to 65. Notes on this clonotype: Its matching antigen is unknown.

RNA transcripts provided the source from which TCR beta CDR3 regions were amplified. The HTBI primer set drove a first-round RT-PCR of the TCR CDR3. TCRdb reprocessed the multiplex PCR reads with MiXCR, giving one entry per CDR3 protein. In the table there are roughly 580,000 distinct CDR3 sequences, 46% of which are singletons. The rearrangement links TRBV20-1 to TRBJ2-7, with 11 bases lining up with TRBD2. The source is a young woman with Graves' hyperthyroidism. The material sequenced was peripheral blood or thyroid tissue (not recorded which). In DNA form, the CDR3 reads TGCAGTGCCGAAAAAACTAGCGGGAGTCTCTACGAGCAGTACTTC. Translating it yields CSAEKTSGSLYEQYF.